This TCR beta chain was recovered during a study of blood T cells in healthy people across ages. Whenever a sample was processed, at least 6.5 million PBMCs were isolated. Concerning this clonotype itself: What it recognizes is unknown.

The CDR3 consists of 12 residues. The germline gives CDR1 DFQATT, CDR2 SNEGSKA (reference sequence). Trimming left V 0 bases short and J 4 bases short, with 5 bases between. The study, taken as a whole, reports: Both naive CD4+ cell counts and diversity were greater in long-lived donors than in aged donors.

A J-beta primer mix and a sample-barcoded 5' primer were used in a second PCR of about 7 to 12 cycles. TCRdb redid the calling of the 5' RACE reads with MiXCR, one entry per CDR3 protein. The sample lists 890,000 or so distinct CDR3 sequences; about 62% were seen once. Sequencing input: blood. The chain recombines TRBV20-1 with TRBJ2-3, with D unresolved. The TCR sequence derives from a man aged 30-40 years in good health. The CDR3 DNA follows: TGCAGTGCTAGAGATGGTCCAGATACGCAGTATTTT. Its protein is CSARDGPDTQYF.